This TCR beta chain is from a study of control samples from healthy donors and cancer patients. TCRdb's table, derived via immunoSEQ multiplex PCR, lists solely in-frame clones and lacks some. The sample lists about 130,000 clones, 90% occurring once. The CDR3 runs 13 residues. V was pared by 7 bases and J by 3 bases, with 10 bases between. Sequencing was performed on blood. This chain links TRBV12-3 or TRBV12-4 with TRBJ1-5; the D gene is possibly TRBD1 (6 bases). This clonotype was sampled from a man aged 40-55 years in good health. The CDR3 coding sequence is TGTGCCAGCACCACAGGGCTCAATCAGCCCCAGCATTTT. This codes for CASTTGLNQPQHF.